This T cell receptor (beta chain) derives from a study of blood T cell repertoires in COVID-19. Original data processing: Estimated nucleated cell counts came from reference gene primer amplification. The table came from immunoSEQ multiplex PCR; TCRdb's copy has only in-frame clones and leaves some out. That table is the source of V, J and clone size, and D and trimming were worked out from the DNA. The sample carries roughly 200,000 clones, about nine tenths recorded once. A single count supports this clone. The CDR3 extends over 11 amino acids. V lost 5 bases, J lost 3 bases, and 5 bases lay in between. Participants were aged about 18 to 95 years, lived in 24 US areas, and enrolled virtually. Donors were grouped by their self-reported clinical history.

Source material: PBMCs or T cells enriched from blood (not recorded which). The sequence was collected from a man aged 25 to 45 in a cohort exposed to, infected with or recovered from COVID-19 (not recorded which). V usage is TRBV12-3 or TRBV12-4 and J usage is TRBJ2-7, with D tentatively TRBD1 (5 bases). The CDR3 protein is CASSQGYEQYF. In nucleotides, the CDR3 is TGTGCCAGCAGTCAGGGCTACGAGCAGTACTTC.